Presented here are 5 T cell receptor beta chains from one specimen sequenced in a study of CD8 T cell repertoires and HIV-1 epitope variants. The data were produced by immunoSEQ multiplex PCR, yet TCRdb's version contains in-frame clones alone and is incomplete. The top ten clones hold 43% of a sample with approximately 5,300 clones, 65% to 75% of them seen once. These receptors have no identified antigens. The material sequenced was cultured CD8+ T cells derived from PBMCs. These receptors all come from a male donor with HIV.

The rearrangement joins TRBV27 to TRBJ1-1; D is uncertain. V was trimmed by 0 bases and J by 8 bases, leaving 10 bases between them. Germline V gene data show CDR1 as MNHEY and CDR2 as SMNVEV (reference sequence). CDR3 length equals 13 residues. The CDR3 bases are TGTGCCAGCAGTTTATCCGGAACAGAAGAAGCTTTCTTT. Translating it yields CASSLSGTEEAFF.

J is TRBJ2-7 and V is TRBV16; 8 nucleotides agree with TRBD2. The CDR3 spans 13 residues. Germline loops: CDR1 KGHSY, CDR2 FQNENV. J lost 3 bases, V lost 4 bases, and 2 bases had no gene match. The chain's CDR3 is CASSPGGDYEQYF. The CDR3 bases are TGTGCCAGCAGCCCGGGGGGGGACTACGAGCAGTACTTC.

This clone was seen only a few times. The gene calls are TRBV6-5 and TRBJ2-7; a possible D gene is TRBD2 (6 bases). Trimming cost V 5 bases and J 0 bases, with 11 bases left between them. The CDR3 runs to 14 residues. The germline gives CDR1 MNHEY, CDR2 SVGAGI. The CDR3 loop is CASSPLAYSYEQYF. The CDR3 DNA reads as TGTGCCAGCAGTCCTCTAGCGTACTCCTACGAGCAGTACTTC.

V usage is TRBV19 and J usage is TRBJ2-1; tentative D call: TRBD2 (5 bases). There are 15 residues in the CDR3. V was shortened by 3 bases and J by 4 bases, with 13 bases between the two germline ends. The germline V gene has CDR1 LNHDA and CDR2 SQIVND (reference sequence). The CDR3: CASSIGSGAYNEQFF. The CDR3 coding sequence is TGTGCCAGTAGTATTGGGAGCGGAGCTTACAATGAGCAGTTCTTC.

V and J are TRBV27 and TRBJ2-2, with 7 bases that match TRBD1. With V trimmed by 5 bases and J by 3 bases, 9 bases remained unmatched. The CDR3 extends over 16 amino acids. Germline CDR1 is MNHEY and CDR2 is SMNVEV (reference sequence). CDR3: CASSPGQLTYTGELFF. The CDR3 coding sequence is TGTGCCAGCAGTCCGGGACAGCTAACGTACACCGGGGAGCTGTTTTTT.